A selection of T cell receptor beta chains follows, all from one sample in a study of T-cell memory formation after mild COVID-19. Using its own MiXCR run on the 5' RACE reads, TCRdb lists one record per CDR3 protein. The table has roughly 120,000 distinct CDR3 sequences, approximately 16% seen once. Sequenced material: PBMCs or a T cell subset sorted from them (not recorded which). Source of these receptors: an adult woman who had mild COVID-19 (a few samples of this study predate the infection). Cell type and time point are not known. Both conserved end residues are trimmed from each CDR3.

ASSSILDLVEQF | TRBV5-1
ASSRRLAGAYEQY | TRBV5-6
ASSLTKYRGNSPLH | TRBV14
ASSFRRASSYNEQF | TRBV12-3/TRBV12-4
ASSPGAAGGLF | TRBV7-9
ASSKQLVDTQY | TRBV3-1
SATTTGGGKLF | TRBV20-1
ATSDPRDSSYEQY | TRBV24-1
ASRASGGGLSGELF | TRBV25-1
ASSLDVGYNEQF | TRBV7-9
ASSYVTDTQY | TRBV7-9
AASSERLNTDTQY | TRBV24-1
ASSQDERNEQY | TRBV3-1
ASSLMASGYNEQF | TRBV7-9
ASSLDLAVVAGELF | TRBV11-2
SARLWDGEAF | TRBV20-1
ASSLAFRVGETQY | TRBV5-6
ASSSRTGGVVSTEAF | TRBV12-3/TRBV12-4
ASSLVGPDQPQH | TRBV5-1
SATGLAGGSTDTQY | TRBV20-1
ASRGWVDRVGELF | TRBV19
SAPKGSGSTQETQY | TRBV20-1
SARGWEWTEAF | TRBV20-1
ASSLGTFWDTQY | TRBV5-1
ASSVGTANYGYT | TRBV5-1
ASSFSGAGNQPQH | TRBV7-8
SARVTGGPPDTQY | TRBV20-1
ASDKSGGPGRTDTQY | TRBV27
ASSTRDRANTEAF | TRBV7-9
ASSPPGVNTIY | TRBV18
ASSSTSQETQY | TRBV19
ASRVSTGELF | TRBV5-1
SADPGRQTSGRVTYNEQF | TRBV20-1
ASSLALASGTRGTQY | TRBV7-8
ASTQRGPNTEAF | TRBV3-1
SARGAGGATEAF | TRBV20-1
SAYRPEGKVGELF | TRBV20-1
ASSPPRRSSYNEQF | TRBV4-3
SVAQTANTEAF | TRBV29-1
ASSPVAADYEQY | TRBV5-1